The 17 T cell receptor beta chains below come from one sample, sequenced in a study of post-analysis software for immune sequencing data. Study conclusions and caveats: In patients, TRBV5-6, TRBV5-1 and TRBV20-1 belonged to roughly five TRBV segments found more frequently than in controls.

Unique molecular identifiers tagged the TCR beta cDNA libraries. TCRdb re-derived calls from the PCR reads in MiXCR, one entry per CDR3 protein. The repertoire holds more than 500,000 distinct CDR3 sequences, roughly 34% seen once, with 5% to 6% in the top ten. What these receptors recognize is not known. Sequencing was carried out using blood. The source is a girl aged 2 to 17 with multiple sclerosis.

This clonotype has a handful of counts. J is TRBJ2-1 and V is TRBV5-1; tentative D call: TRBD2 (6 bases). Germline V lookup: CDR1 SGHRS, CDR2 YFSETQ. V lost 2 bases, J lost 9 bases, and 15 bases lay in between. The CDR3 spans 14 residues. CDR3 sequence reads: CASSFREVLREQFF. The DNA of the CDR3 is TGCGCCAGCAGCTTCAGGGAGGTCCTGCGTGAGCAGTTCTTC.

The sample holds a few counts of this clonotype. The V gene is TRBV10-1, the J gene TRBJ2-1; 10 bases are a match to TRBD2. CDR1 is WNHNN and CDR2 is SYGVQD in the germline V gene (reference sequence). After removal of 2 bases from V and 10 bases from J, the junction contained 2 bases not matched to a gene. The CDR3 totals 13 residues. Here the CDR3 reads CASSELAGDEQFF. The CDR3 region has the DNA TGCGCCAGCAGTGAGCTAGCGGGGGACGAGCAGTTCTTC.

Only a few counts were recorded for this clonotype. A read error may account for a junction end that differs from germline. The chain joins TRBV7-7 to TRBJ2-1; D is unclear. Germline V gives CDR1 SSHAT, CDR2 FNYEAQ (reference sequence). CDR3 length: 17 amino acids. The DNA of the CDR3 is TGTGCTAGCAGCTTATTAGCCCTAGGGTATTTGGACGATGAGCAGTTCTTC. Translation gives CASSLLALGYLDDEQFF.

This clonotype was counted between two and nine times. CDR3 sequence reads: CASSQDLVSGGLGVLTF. The CDR3 DNA reads TGTGCCAGCAGCCAAGATCTTGTGTCAGGGGGACTCGGCGTCCTGACTTTC. The chain employs TRBV3-1 and TRBJ2-6, with D perhaps TRBD1 (7 bases). The CDR3 has 17 residues. The V gene's germline CDR1 is LGHDT and CDR2 YNNKEL (reference sequence). V was clipped by 0 bases and J by 12 bases, with 21 bases between them.

The CDR3 sequence is CASGYGGGETQYF. In DNA form, the CDR3 reads TGTGCTAGTGGTTATGGTGGTGGGGAGACCCAGTACTTC. V and J are TRBV12-5 and TRBJ2-7, with D hard to call. The end of the DNA fits TRBJ2-5 better, so the J call may be wrong. Germline assignment: CDR1 LGHNT and CDR2 FRNRAP. The CDR3 extends over 13 amino acids.

The chain links TRBV7-2 to TRBJ2-5; the match to TRBD2 covers 10 bases. With V trimmed by 1 base and J by 2 bases, 4 bases remained unmatched. The germline gives CDR1 SGHTA, CDR2 FQGNSA. This CDR3 region has 16 residues. The CDR3 protein is CASSLVPAGGQETQYF. CDR3 nucleotides: TGTGCCAGCAGCTTAGTTCCAGCGGGGGGGCAAGAGACCCAGTACTTC.

The CDR3, as DNA: TGTGCCAGCAGCTTAGCCCTTACAGGGGCCAACACTGAAGCTTTCTTT. It codes for CASSLALTGANTEAFF. The gene calls are TRBV13 and TRBJ1-1; 7 nucleotides agree with TRBD1. Trimming removed 1 base from V and 2 bases from J; junction bases left unmatched: 7. Germline values: CDR1 PRHDT, CDR2 FYEKMQ (reference sequence). The CDR3 is made up of 16 amino acids.

This clonotype was observed once. The V and J genes are TRBV3-1 and TRBJ2-1; no clear D gene. This CDR3 has 13 residues. Deletions cut 4 bases from V and 8 bases from J, with 12 bases between. Looked up from germline, CDR1 is LGHDT and CDR2 is YNNKEL (reference sequence). CDR3 protein: CASSRGTGHEQFF. For the CDR3, the DNA is TGTGCCAGCAGCCGTGGAACGGGCCATGAGCAGTTCTTC.

The CDR3 DNA follows: TGCGCCAGCGCCGGCCAGGGCTACGAGCAGTACTTC. It is translated as CASAGQGYEQYF. The chain is built from TRBV5-1 and TRBJ2-7, with D possibly TRBD1 on 5 matching bases. Germline-derived CDR1 and CDR2 are SGHRS and YFSETQ. Trimming stripped 7 bases from V and 3 bases from J, with 11 bases between. CDR3 length: 12 amino acids.

The table lists this clonotype with many counts. V is TRBV4-1 and J is TRBJ1-1; no reliable D call. V lost 4 bases and J 0 bases, leaving 15 bases between the germline ends. CDR3 size: 16 residues. Germline V lookup: CDR1 MGHRA, CDR2 YSYEKL. CDR3 region: CASSLTSFTMNTEAFF. The CDR3 coding sequence is TGCGCCAGCAGCCTGACGTCTTTTACAATGAACACTGAAGCTTTCTTT.

This clonotype was seen only a few times. The chain employs TRBV20-1 and TRBJ2-5; TRBD2 is a possible D gene (5 bases). CDR1 is DFQATT and CDR2 is SNEGSKA in the germline V gene (reference sequence). The CDR3 is 13 amino acids. Between the trimmed V and J ends, which lost 6 bases and 3 bases, there was a span of 14 bases. The CDR3 nucleotides read TGCAGTGCCCTCAACGGGGTAAAAGAGACCCAGTACTTC. Protein product: CSALNGVKETQYF.

A few counts support this clonotype. The chain is built from TRBV21-1 and TRBJ2-5; TRBD2, the D gene given by the table, was not confirmed from the DNA. TRBV21-1 has pseudogene status. The CDR3 has 11 amino acids. CDR3 residues: CASRDFETQYF. In DNA, the CDR3 is TGTGCCAGCCGGGACTTTGAGACCCAGTACTTC.

The gene calls are TRBV7-8 and TRBJ2-5, with 10 bases that match TRBD2. The J call may not be correct, given that the DNA end is closer to TRBJ2-1. The germline V gene encodes CDR1 SGHVS and CDR2 FQNEAQ. This CDR3 is built from 16 residues. The DNA of the CDR3 is TGTGCCGGATCTCGGACAACAGCGGGGGGGCAAGAGACCCAGTTCTTC. Residues: CAGSRTTAGGQETQFF.

This rearrangement joins TRBV2 to TRBJ2-2; TRBD2 is a possible D gene (5 bases). Deletions cut 7 bases from V and 6 bases from J, with 15 bases between. Germline V gene sequence: CDR1 SNHLY, CDR2 FYNNEI. The length of the CDR3 is 14 residues. The CDR3, as DNA: TGTGCCAGCATGAGGGTTCTGGAGGCCGGGGAGCTGTTTTTT. It encodes CASMRVLEAGELFF.

The rearrangement uses TRBV5-1 and TRBJ1-2; no clear D gene. This CDR3 contains 13 residues. Germline CDR1 SGHRS, CDR2 YFSETQ. The V end lost 4 bases, the J end lost 1 base, and 8 bases lay between the germline ends. The CDR3 bases are TGCGCCAGCAGCGTTACTTATAACTATGGCTACACCTTC. It is translated as CASSVTYNYGYTF.

This clonotype turned up a few times. V is TRBV24-1 and J is TRBJ1-1, with a tentative D call TRBD1 (5 bases). Germline V gene data show CDR1 as KGHDR and CDR2 as SFDVKD. There are 13 residues in the CDR3. Trimming shortened V by 2 bases and J by 7 bases, and 10 bases separated the two germline ends. In nucleotides, the CDR3 is TGTGCCACCAGTGATTATGCCGGGGGTGAAGCTTTCTTT. This translates into CATSDYAGGEAFF.

CDR3 sequence (DNA): TGCAGTGCTGACACCCGGTGGGGTAGCACAGATACGCAGTATTTT. Residues: CSADTRWGSTDTQYF. J is TRBJ2-3 and V is TRBV20-1; D call uncertain. The length of the CDR3 is 15 residues. The germline V gene encodes CDR1 DFQATT and CDR2 SNEGSKA (reference sequence). Trimming pared 5 bases from V and 0 bases from J, leaving 15 bases between.